Listed below are T cell receptor beta chains from one sample, sequenced in a study of blood T cell repertoires in COVID-19. Assay used: immunoSEQ multiplex PCR; TCRdb lists only in-frame clones, some missing. The data show about 85,000 clones, with nearly 90% seen just once and around 4.7% held by the top ten. The sample comprised peripheral blood. Every receptor here comes from a woman older than 75 with active or convalescent COVID-19. Both conserved end residues are part of each CDR3. D genes are given only for firm matches. Size is stated for part of the rows, as once, few or many counts, or as a class when the clone is expanded.

d_gene | abundance | j_gene | v_gene | len | CDR3aa | CDR3nt
TRBD2 | . | TRBJ2-3 | TRBV5-4 | 16 | CASSGRLAESTDTQYF | TGTGCCAGCAGCGGGAGACTAGCAGAAAGCACAGATACGCAGTATTTT
. | . | TRBJ2-7 | TRBV15 | 13 | CATSRDLRAEQYF | TGTGCCACCAGCAGAGATTTGCGGGCCGAGCAGTACTTC
. | . | TRBJ2-1 | TRBV7-2 | 16 | CASSLLSQASGDEQFF | TGTGCCAGCAGCTTACTGTCCCAGGCGTCCGGCGATGAGCAGTTCTTC
TRBD1 | . | TRBJ1-1 | TRBV28 | 16 | CASSLRTGGLNTEAFF | TGTGCCAGCAGCCTTCGGACAGGGGGCTTGAACACTGAAGCTTTCTTT
TRBD1 | . | TRBJ1-5 | TRBV2 | 16 | CASSTPNRQGNQPQHF | TGTGCCAGCAGCACCCCGAACCGACAGGGTAATCAGCCCCAGCATTTT
TRBD1 | . | TRBJ2-7 | TRBV5-1 | 14 | CASSLGQGVYEQYF | TGCGCCAGCAGCCTCGGACAGGGGGTTTACGAGCAGTACTTC
TRBD1 | . | TRBJ2-6 | TRBV27 | 20 | CASSFSVGGTGAPRANVLTF | TGTGCCAGCAGTTTTTCTGTAGGCGGGACAGGGGCCCCTCGTGCCAACGTCCTGACTTTC
. | . | TRBJ1-4 | TRBV19 | 14 | CASSGGITNEKLFF | TGTGCCAGTAGTGGAGGGATAACTAATGAAAAACTGTTTTTT
TRBD1 | once | TRBJ1-1 | TRBV7-9 | 12 | CASSSPTGRAFF | TGTGCCAGCAGCTCCCCGACAGGGCGGGCTTTCTTT
. | . | TRBJ1-3 | TRBV19 | 15 | CASSKTGSSGNTIYF | TGTGCCAGTAGTAAAACCGGGTCCTCTGGAAACACCATATATTTT
. | . | TRBJ2-2 | TRBV19 | 16 | CASRKSRGPNTGELFF | TGTGCCAGTAGAAAATCTAGGGGTCCTAACACCGGGGAGCTGTTTTTT
. | . | TRBJ1-4 | TRBV6-5 | 14 | CASRPHSPNEKLFF | TGTGCCAGCAGACCTCATAGTCCCAACGAAAAACTGTTTTTT
TRBD2 | . | TRBJ2-1 | TRBV10-3 | 18 | CAISGGDTSGSSYNEQFF | TGTGCCATCAGTGGGGGAGATACTAGCGGGAGCTCCTACAATGAGCAGTTCTTC
TRBD1 | . | TRBJ1-5 | TRBV27 | 14 | CASSLFRGRQPQHF | TGTGCCAGCAGTTTATTCAGGGGGCGTCAGCCCCAGCATTTT
. | . | TRBJ2-7 | TRBV7-2 | 14 | CASSFSPDSYEQYF | TGTGCCAGCAGCTTCTCACCAGACTCCTACGAGCAGTACTTC
TRBD2 | . | TRBJ2-1 | TRBV9 | 15 | CASSPYLREGNEQFF | TGTGCCAGCAGCCCCTACCTCCGGGAGGGGAATGAGCAGTTCTTC